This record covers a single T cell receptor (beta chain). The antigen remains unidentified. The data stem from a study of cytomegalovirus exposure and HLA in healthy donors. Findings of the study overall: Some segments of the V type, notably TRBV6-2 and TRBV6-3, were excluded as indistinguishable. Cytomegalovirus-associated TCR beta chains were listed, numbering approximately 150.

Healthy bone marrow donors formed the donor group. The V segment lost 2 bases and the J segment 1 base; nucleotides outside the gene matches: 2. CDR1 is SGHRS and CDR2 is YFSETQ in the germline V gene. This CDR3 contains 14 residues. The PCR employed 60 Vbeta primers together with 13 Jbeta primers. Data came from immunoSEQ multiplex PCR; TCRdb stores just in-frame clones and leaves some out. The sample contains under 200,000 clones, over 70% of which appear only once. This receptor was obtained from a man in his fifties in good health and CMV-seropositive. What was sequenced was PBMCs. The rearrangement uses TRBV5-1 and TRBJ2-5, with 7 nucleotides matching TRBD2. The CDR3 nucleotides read TGCGCCAGCAGCTTCACGGGGGGCCAAGAGACCCAGTACTTC. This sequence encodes CASSFTGGQETQYF.